Here is one T cell receptor (beta chain) with its context. The target antigen is unknown. The data were obtained in a study of T cells after posttransplantation cyclophosphamide. Data came from immunoSEQ multiplex PCR; TCRdb stores just in-frame clones and leaves some out. The sample holds approximately 26,000 clones; roughly 85% are singletons and the top ten take around 3.3%. Peripheral blood was collected from the related graft donor on the marrow donation day. Findings and caveats of the study: Later post-transplant blood repertoires were often dominated by donor CD8+ memory clones. Recipient CMV seropositivity and CMV reactivation strongly tracked TRB clonality. TRB overlap between skin or GI tissue T cells and blood was limited.

The CDR3 is 16 residues long. Trimming cost V 4 bases and J 6 bases, with 21 bases left between them. CDR1 is LNHDA and CDR2 is SQIVND in the germline V gene (reference sequence). This receptor was identified in a man aged 45-65 years. The sample comprised PBMCs. This sequence joins TRBV19 and TRBJ1-2; D remains unclear. The CDR3 DNA sequence: TGTGCCAGTAGTACCATTGGCCAACAACCTAGAGATGGCTACACCTTC. Translation: CASSTIGQQPRDGYTF.